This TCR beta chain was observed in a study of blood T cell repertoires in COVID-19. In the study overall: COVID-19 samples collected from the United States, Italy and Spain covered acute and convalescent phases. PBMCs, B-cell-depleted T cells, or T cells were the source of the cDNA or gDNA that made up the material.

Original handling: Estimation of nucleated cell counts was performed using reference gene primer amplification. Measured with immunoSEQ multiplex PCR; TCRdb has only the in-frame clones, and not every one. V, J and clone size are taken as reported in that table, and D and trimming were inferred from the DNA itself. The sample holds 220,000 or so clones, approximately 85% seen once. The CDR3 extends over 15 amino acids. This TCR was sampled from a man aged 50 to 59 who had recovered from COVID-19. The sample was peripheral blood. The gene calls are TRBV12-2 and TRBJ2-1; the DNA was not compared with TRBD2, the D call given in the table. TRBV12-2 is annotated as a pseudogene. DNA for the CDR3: TGTGCAAGTCGCTACCCTTTACTAGGCCCCAATGAGCAGTTCTTC. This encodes CASRYPLLGPNEQFF.